The clone carrying this T cell receptor (beta chain) was seen repeatedly, ten times or more. Its antigen is unknown. This specimen belongs to a study of CD8+CD57+ T cells in acquired aplastic anemia. Study at large: Isolated CD4+ and CD8+ cells, once sorted, yielded DNA averaging approximately 3 ug. Broader study findings: Sharing between patients and controls was observed for roughly 30 CD8+ CDR3 sequences.

The germline V gene has CDR1 LGHDT and CDR2 YNNKEL (reference sequence). J was trimmed by 5 bases and V by 2 bases; bases with no gene match: 4. This CDR3 is 14 amino acids long. TCR beta VDJ combinations and CDR3 sequences were profiled from genomic DNA. MiXCR, applied by TCRdb to the reads, yields one record per CDR3 protein. The top ten clones hold roughly 12% of a sample with some 150,000 distinct CDR3 sequences, approximately 52% of them seen once. Selection for sequencing was limited to patients who had shown CD8+CD57+ cell expansion by flow cytometry. Each of the patients presented with severe acquired aplastic anemia. Untreated patients provided the blood samples, with no therapy given before sampling.

This sequence was found in a human donor with aplastic anemia. The chain links TRBV3-1 to TRBJ1-1; TRBD1 agrees at 8 bases. The source material was sorted CD4+, CD8+, or CD8+CD57+ T cells (not recorded which) from PBMCs. CDR3 amino acids: CASSQPDRATEAFF. The CDR3 DNA sequence: TGTGCCAGCAGCCAACCGGACAGGGCGACTGAAGCTTTCTTT.